The next 19 T cell receptor beta chains were all read from a single sample in a study of blood T cell repertoires in COVID-19. Generated by immunoSEQ multiplex PCR, the TCRdb table keeps only in-frame clones and is missing some. The sample contains fewer than 300,000 clones, 65% to 90% of which appear only once. Sequenced: peripheral blood. Receptors originate from a human donor in a cohort sampled during active COVID-19.

The chain uses TRBV30 and TRBJ1-2, with a possible D match to TRBD1 (5 bases). This CDR3 has 12 amino acids. Germline assignment: CDR1 GTSNPN and CDR2 SVGIG (reference sequence). Trimming pared 2 bases from V and 8 bases from J, leaving 12 bases between. CDR3 residues: CAWSSGLYGYTF. The CDR3 DNA sequence: TGTGCCTGGAGTTCAGGGTTGTACGGCTACACCTTC. The entire variable domain, with the rest obtained from reference TRBV30 and TRBJ1-2, is as follows: SQTIHQWPATLVQPVGSPLSLECTVEGTSNPNLYWYRQAAGRGLQLLFYSVGIGQISSEVPQNLSASRPQDRQFILSSKKLLLSDSGFYLCAWSSGLYGYTFGSGTRLTVV.

In its sample, this clone was seen once. The chain recombines TRBV29-1 with TRBJ1-1, with D hard to call. Germline CDR1 SQVTM, CDR2 ANQGSEA. V was cut by 1 base and J by 5 bases, with 11 bases left in between. The CDR3 extends over 13 amino acids. For the CDR3, the DNA is TGCAGCGTTGAAGGGTTGGGGAGGACTGAAGCTTTCTTT. Translated: CSVEGLGRTEAFF. The entire variable domain, with the rest obtained from reference TRBV29-1 and TRBJ1-1, is as follows: SAVISQKPSRDICQRGTSLTIQCQVDSQVTMMFWYRQQPGQSLTLIATANQGSEATYESGFVIDKFPISRPNLTFSTLTVSNMSPEDSSIYLCSVEGLGRTEAFFGQGTRLTVV.

The chain combines TRBV18 with TRBJ2-6; D is perhaps TRBD1 (6 bases). V lost 5 bases, J lost 3 bases, and 14 bases lay in between. From germline, CDR1 is KGHSH and CDR2 LQKENI. There are 16 residues in the CDR3. In DNA form, the CDR3 reads TGTGCCAGCTCAGCGGTACAGGGTAATGGGGCCAACGTCCTGACTTTC. Translated: CASSAVQGNGANVLTF.

The J gene is TRBJ2-2, the V gene TRBV3-1 (or the pseudogene TRBV3-2), with 7 bases fitting TRBD1. CDR1 and CDR2 from the germline V gene are LGHDT and YNNKEL (reference sequence). This CDR3 has 15 residues. J was trimmed by 2 bases and V by 4 bases; bases with no gene match: 4. In nucleotides, the CDR3 is TGTGCCAGCAGCCCCCGGACAGGTAACACCGGGGAGCTGTTTTTT. Translation gives CASSPRTGNTGELFF.

The CDR3: CASNRGSGNTGELFF. CDR3 coding DNA: TGTGCCAGTAATCGGGGGTCGGGTAACACCGGGGAGCTGTTTTTT. V gene TRBV19 combines with J gene TRBJ2-2; a possible D gene is TRBD2 (6 bases). Germline CDR1 is LNHDA and CDR2 is SQIVND (reference sequence). Trimming shortened V by 7 bases and J by 2 bases, and 14 bases separated the two germline ends. CDR3 length equals 15 residues.

This chain connects TRBV10-3 to TRBJ2-1; D unclear. This CDR3 is built from 14 residues. V lost 6 bases and J 0 bases, leaving 9 bases between the germline ends. Germline V gene data show CDR1 as ENHRY and CDR2 as SYGVKD. DNA for the CDR3: TGTGCCATCAGAGAACAGAGCTCCTACAATGAGCAGTTCTTC. Translating gives CAIREQSSYNEQFF.

The J gene is TRBJ1-5, the V gene TRBV4-2; TRBD1 agrees at 7 bases. Germline V gives CDR1 LGHNA, CDR2 YNFKEQ. This CDR3 has 13 amino acids. V shed 4 bases and J 5 bases; nucleotides not matched to a gene: 2. In nucleotides, the CDR3 is TGTGCCAGCAGCCCTCAGGGGGATCAGCCCCAGCATTTT. Translation gives CASSPQGDQPQHF.

This chain joins TRBV18 and TRBJ2-7, with 7 bases that match TRBD2. CDR3 size: 15 residues. Germline CDR1 KGHSH, CDR2 LQKENI. The V and J ends lost 3 bases and 6 bases, in that order; junction bases with no gene match: 11. CDR3 nucleotide sequence: TGTGCCAGCTCACCGAGGGTAGACCCGGGGGGCGAGCAGTACTTC. This translates into CASSPRVDPGGEQYF.

The V call is TRBV6-1, the J call TRBJ2-7; possibly TRBD2 for D (6 bases). Germline-derived CDR1 and CDR2 are MNHNS and SASEGT. This CDR3 has 16 residues. Trimming shortened V by 4 bases and J by 6 bases, and 22 bases separated the two germline ends. CDR3 in DNA: TGTGCCAGCAGTGTTGGCCGGGCAGGGAGGCTACGCGAGCAGTACTTC. Protein sequence: CASSVGRAGRLREQYF.

This clone was found once. V is TRBV9 and J is TRBJ2-3; 8 bases fit TRBD2. Trimming at V came to 6 bases and at J to 5 bases, leaving 8 bases not matched to a gene. Germline loops: CDR1 SGDLS, CDR2 YYNGEE. The CDR3 runs 14 residues. CDR3 sequence (DNA): TGTGCCAGCACCAACGGACTAGCCGAAGATACGCAGTATTTT. It yields the protein CASTNGLAEDTQYF.

The chain combines TRBV29-1 with TRBJ2-1, with 9 bases identical to TRBD2. Trimming at V came to 0 bases and at J to 0 bases, leaving 0 bases not matched to a gene. Per germline, CDR1 SQVTM and CDR2 ANQGSEA. CDR3 length: 15 amino acids. The CDR3 coding sequence is TGCAGCGTTGAAGATAGCGGGAGCTCCTACAATGAGCAGTTCTTC. This gives the protein CSVEDSGSSYNEQFF.

The chain couples TRBV5-1 to TRBJ2-3; TRBD2 aligns across 11 bases. Trimming at V came to 4 bases and at J to 0 bases, leaving 4 bases not matched to a gene. The CDR3 has 16 amino acids. Germline-derived CDR1 and CDR2 are SGHRS and YFSETQ. This chain's CDR3 is CASSPRTSGSTDTQYF. The CDR3 coding sequence is TGCGCCAGCAGCCCAAGGACTAGCGGGAGCACAGATACGCAGTATTTT.

V is TRBV7-6 and J is TRBJ2-7, with 7 nucleotides matching TRBD2. With 5 bases clipped from V and 6 bases from J, the junction kept 19 bases outside the gene matches. The CDR3 is made up of 17 amino acids. CDR1 is SGHVS and CDR2 is FNYEAQ in the germline V gene. The CDR3 is CASSREGGRSVFGEQYF. CDR3 bases: TGTGCCAGCAGCCGAGAGGGCGGGAGAAGCGTATTTGGCGAGCAGTACTTC.

The chain carries TRBV2 and TRBJ1-5; tentative D call: TRBD1 (6 bases). V was cut by 5 bases and J by 5 bases, with 16 bases left in between. Per germline, CDR1 SNHLY and CDR2 FYNNEI. CDR3 size: 15 residues. In DNA form, the CDR3 reads TGTGCCAGCAGTCCCGGGGGGGGGCGCTATCAGCCCCAGCATTTT. Translating gives CASSPGGGRYQPQHF. Complete variable domain (other parts from reference TRBV2 and TRBJ1-5): EPEVTQTPSHQVTQMGQEVILRCVPISNHLYFYWYRQILGQKVEFLVSFYNNEISEKSEIFDDQFSVERPDGSNFTLKIRSTKLEDSAMYFCASSPGGGRYQPQHFGDGTRLSIL.

This clone was picked up one time. The chain recombines TRBV18 with TRBJ2-6; D ambiguous. CDR1 KGHSH and CDR2 LQKENI come from the germline V gene. CDR3 length: 14 amino acids. Trimming pared 5 bases from V and 1 base from J, leaving 6 bases between. CDR3 sequence reads: CASSSSSGANVLTF. CDR3 bases: TGTGCCAGCTCATCCTCGTCTGGGGCCAACGTCCTGACTTTC.

This clone was picked up one time. The chain has TRBV7-9 and TRBJ1-1; 7 bases are shared with TRBD1. J lost 2 bases, V lost 5 bases, and 14 bases had no gene match. CDR3 size: 17 residues. Germline CDR1 SEHNR, CDR2 FQNEAQ (reference sequence). CDR3 sequence: CASSPPDRRRSNTEAFF. The CDR3 DNA follows: TGTGCCAGCAGCCCCCCGGACAGGCGGCGTTCTAACACTGAAGCTTTCTTT.

The chain uses TRBV27 and TRBJ1-5, with D unclear. Germline loops: CDR1 MNHEY, CDR2 SMNVEV (reference sequence). CDR3 length: 15 residues. V dropped 5 bases and J dropped 0 bases, with 11 bases sitting between them. The CDR3 region has the DNA TGTGCCAGCAGTGTACAGAAAGGTAGCAATCAGCCCCAGCATTTT. Translating gives CASSVQKGSNQPQHF.

The chain is built from TRBV4-2 and TRBJ2-2; TRBD2 might be the D (5 bases). CDR3 size: 15 residues. CDR1 is LGHNA, CDR2 YNFKEQ, per germline. V gave up 2 bases and J gave up 4 bases, with 11 bases separating them. Here the CDR3 DNA reads TGTGCCAGCAGCCAATCAAGAGGGTCCACCGGGGAGCTGTTTTTT. Its translation: CASSQSRGSTGELFF.

A single count supports this clone. The J gene is TRBJ2-5, the V gene TRBV2, with D unclear. Trimming cost V 5 bases and J 0 bases, with 13 bases left between them. The germline CDR1 and CDR2 sequences are SNHLY and FYNNEI. This CDR3 has 15 amino acids. The CDR3 region is CASSLPDWYQETQYF. The CDR3, as DNA: TGTGCCAGCAGTCTACCCGACTGGTACCAAGAGACCCAGTACTTC.